Below, 13 T cell receptor beta chains from the same sample are listed, as sequenced in a study of T cell responses to AZD1222 COVID-19 vaccine. Using immunoSEQ multiplex PCR, the repertoire was profiled, and TCRdb retains in-frame clones only, with some absent. The sample lists approximately 140,000 clones, 89% occurring once. The input for sequencing was peripheral blood, taken on day 0 of AZD1222 vaccination. The source is an adult in good health.

This sequence joins TRBV19 and TRBJ1-6; D is ambiguous. The V gene lost 0 bases and the J gene lost 10 bases, with 7 bases spanning the gap. This CDR3 is built from 13 residues. Looked up from germline, CDR1 is LNHDA and CDR2 is SQIVND (reference sequence). In DNA form, the CDR3 reads TGTGCCAGTAGTATAGATCCAATATCACCCCTCCACTTT. Translating it yields CASSIDPISPLHF.

The chain carries TRBV28 and TRBJ2-2, with TRBD1 matching over 10 bases. V lost 6 bases, J lost 3 bases, and 4 bases stayed unmatched. CDR1 MDHEN and CDR2 SYDVKM come from the germline V gene. CDR3 length: 15 amino acids. DNA of the CDR3: TGTGCCAGCAGCCCCGGGACAGGGGACACCGGGGAGCTGTTTTTT. This codes for CASSPGTGDTGELFF.

The rearrangement links TRBV24-1 to TRBJ2-1, with D possibly TRBD1 on 5 matching bases. V shed 3 bases and J shed 6 bases, with 11 bases lying between them. There are 14 residues in the CDR3. The germline V gene has CDR1 KGHDR and CDR2 SFDVKD. The CDR3 DNA sequence: TGTGCCACCAGTGATGACCAGGGTCTCAATGAGCAGTTCTTC. As protein: CATSDDQGLNEQFF.

V and J are TRBV5-5 and TRBJ2-7; maybe TRBD1 (5 bases). Germline CDR1 reads SGHKS; CDR2 reads YYEKEE (reference sequence). Between the trimmed V and J ends, which lost 6 bases and 2 bases, there was a span of 21 bases. CDR3 length: 16 amino acids. The CDR3 bases are TGTGCCAGCATCCCCTTTTTAGGGGATATCGCCTACGAGCAGTACTTC. This encodes CASIPFLGDIAYEQYF. Together with reference TRBV5-5 and TRBJ2-7, the CDR3 gives the full variable domain: DAGVTQSPTHLIKTRGQQVTLRCSPISGHKSVSWYQQVLGQGPQFIFQYYEKEERGRGNFPDRFSARQFPNYSSELNVNALLLGDSALYLCASIPFLGDIAYEQYFGPGTRLTVT.

The genes are TRBV28 and TRBJ1-6; D remains ambiguous. CDR3 length: 13 residues. Trimming removed 6 bases at V and 8 bases at J, with 11 bases between. The V gene's germline CDR1 is MDHEN and CDR2 SYDVKM. In DNA, the CDR3 is TGTGCCAGCAGCCCGGGAACGGATTCACCCCTCCACTTT. Protein product: CASSPGTDSPLHF.

The rearrangement links TRBV18 to TRBJ1-2; D gene ambiguous. Between the trimmed V and J ends, which lost 2 bases and 0 bases, there was a span of 4 bases. The CDR3 has 13 residues. In germline, CDR1 is KGHSH, CDR2 LQKENI. Written as DNA, the CDR3 is TGTGCCAGCTCACCAGAATCTAACTATGGCTACACCTTC. Its translation is CASSPESNYGYTF.

The chain couples TRBV13 to TRBJ1-1, with D possibly being TRBD1 (5 bases). V dropped 5 bases and J dropped 9 bases, with 22 bases sitting between them. The CDR3 covers 15 residues. Germline V lookup: CDR1 PRHDT, CDR2 FYEKMQ (reference sequence). DNA for the CDR3: TGTGCCAGCAGCCCCATCGGGGCAGGGAAGGAACAAGCTTTCTTT. It yields the protein CASSPIGAGKEQAFF.

This chain links TRBV4-3 with TRBJ1-5; 9 bases map to TRBD1. Germline values: CDR1 LGHNA, CDR2 YSLEER. The CDR3 covers 13 residues. V dropped 0 bases and J dropped 11; count of bases not matched to a gene: 2. The CDR3 spells CASSQERDRAQHF. CDR3 coding DNA: TGCGCCAGCAGCCAAGAAAGGGACAGGGCCCAGCATTTT.

The chain has TRBV6-5 and TRBJ1-5; D unclear. The CDR3 sequence is 13 residues long. V lost 0 bases to trimming and J lost 6 bases, with 6 bases between them. CDR1 is MNHEY, CDR2 SVGAGI, per germline. The CDR3 DNA follows: TGTGCCAGCAGTTACTCGGGGTTTCAGCCCCAGCATTTT. It specifies CASSYSGFQPQHF.

The CDR3 bases are TGTGCCAGCAGTAGACAGGGATGGGAGACCCAGTACTTC. Protein product: CASSRQGWETQYF. The genes are TRBV12-3 or TRBV12-4 and TRBJ2-5; 7 nucleotides match TRBD1. The V and J ends lost 5 bases and 5 bases, in that order; junction bases with no gene match: 5. The CDR3 runs to 13 residues.

This clone was detected a few times. The rearrangement joins TRBV7-9 to TRBJ2-7, with TRBD1 matching 7 bases. Germline CDR1 SEHNR, CDR2 FQNEAQ (reference sequence). Trimming at V came to 7 bases and at J to 2 bases, leaving 11 bases not matched to a gene. The CDR3 covers 15 residues. The CDR3 nucleotides are TGTGCCAGCACCCCACAGGGGCAGGGGCCCTACGAGCAGTACTTC. Translation gives CASTPQGQGPYEQYF.

The gene calls are TRBV2 and TRBJ2-1, with D perhaps matching TRBD2 (6 bases). Looked up from germline, CDR1 is SNHLY and CDR2 is FYNNEI. V was clipped by 4 bases and J by 9 bases, with 13 bases between them. There are 13 residues in the CDR3. The CDR3 coding sequence is TGTGCCAGCAGTGGGGCGGCGGGAAGTGAGCAGTTCTTC. This sequence encodes CASSGAAGSEQFF.

The CDR3 region has the DNA TGTGCCAGTAGTGCCCGGGACAGGGGTTCGGGTGGCTACACCTTC. Protein product: CASSARDRGSGGYTF. This sequence joins TRBV19 and TRBJ1-2; 10 positions agree with TRBD1. The CDR3 is 15 amino acids. Germline trimming cut 5 bases from V and 7 bases from J; bases unmatched to any gene: 10. Per the germline V gene, CDR1 is LNHDA and CDR2 is SQIVND (reference sequence).